These T cell receptor beta chains were read from a single sample in a study of blood T cell repertoires in COVID-19. Profiling relied on immunoSEQ multiplex PCR, and the TCRdb table lists in-frame clones only, not all of them. The table has roughly 220,000 clones, 82% seen once. Sequenced material: peripheral blood. These receptors all stem from a woman of 80 years or more with COVID-19, enrolled during active disease. The CDR3 runs from the conserved cysteine through the conserved F or W. D genes are given only for firm matches. Clone size appears in some rows only: once, few, many, or a class for an expanded clone.

V gene	D gene	clone size	J gene	CDR3 DNA	CDR3 protein
TRBV5-1	.	.	TRBJ2-5	TGCGCCAGCAGCTTGGTCCCCGGACAGAGAGAGACCCAGTACTTC	CASSLVPGQRETQYF
TRBV9	.	.	TRBJ1-2	TGTGCCAGCAGCGTAGTGGGGACTTTAATTGGCTACACCTTC	CASSVVGTLIGYTF
TRBV20-1	.	few	TRBJ2-5	TGCAGTGCTAGTGGGGACCTGGAGGGGACCCAGTACTTC	CSASGDLEGTQYF
TRBV7-3	.	.	TRBJ2-1	TGTGCCAGCTCCCGGGAGAACAATGAGCAGTTCTTC	CASSRENNEQFF
TRBV6-6	TRBD2	.	TRBJ2-1	TGTGCCAGCAGTTCCGCCGGGAGGCAGTACAATGAGCAGTTCTTC	CASSSAGRQYNEQFF
TRBV3-1/TRBV3-2	TRBD1	.	TRBJ2-5	TGTGCCAGCAGCCTGGACAGGGGGCATCAAGAGACCCAGTACTTC	CASSLDRGHQETQYF
TRBV10-1	TRBD1	.	TRBJ2-3	TGCGCCAGCAGTGAAAGGGGGCAAGAGGGGGACCTCACAGATACGCAGTATTTT	CASSERGQEGDLTDTQYF
TRBV28	.	.	TRBJ1-5	TGTGCCAGCAGGGGGGAGGCATGGAATCAGCCCCAGCATTTT	CASRGEAWNQPQHF
TRBV7-5	.	.	TRBJ1-1	TGTGCCAGAAGCCCTAAACAGGCAACCCCACTCGCTCGCGTGAACACTGAAGCTTTCTTT	CARSPKQATPLARVNTEAFF
TRBV6-1	.	.	TRBJ2-4	TGTGCCAGCAGTGCGGAGATACAGGGAGTGGCCAAAAACATTCAGTACTTC	CASSAEIQGVAKNIQYF
TRBV6-5	.	.	TRBJ1-1	TGTGCCAGCAGTTACCGTGCAGAACCCACTGAAGCTTTCTTT	CASSYRAEPTEAFF
TRBV11-3	TRBD2	.	TRBJ2-3	TGTGCCAGCAGCTTTAGCGGGGCTTATGCAGATACGCAGTATTTT	CASSFSGAYADTQYF
TRBV27	TRBD1	.	TRBJ2-5	TGTGCCAGCAGATCTAAAACAGGGGGCGCGGAGACCCAGTACTTC	CASRSKTGGAETQYF
TRBV7-6	TRBD2	.	TRBJ2-1	TGTGCCAGCAGCAGGACTAGCGGGATGGGCAATGAGCAGTTCTTC	CASSRTSGMGNEQFF
TRBV18	.	.	TRBJ1-2	TGTGCCAGCTCCCCCAGGGCGGAAGGGCCGTATGGCTACACCTTC	CASSPRAEGPYGYTF
TRBV11-1	TRBD1	once	TRBJ1-1	TGTGCCACCAGGGGGCCCTTGAACACTGAAGCTTTCTTT	CATRGPLNTEAFF
TRBV5-1	TRBD2	.	TRBJ2-7	TGCGCCAGCAGCTTTAGCGGGGAGGGCTACGAGCAGTACTTC	CASSFSGEGYEQYF
TRBV6-1	TRBD1	.	TRBJ1-5	TGTGCCAGCAGTGGACAGGGGGTGGCGGTGAGCAGCAATCAGCCCCAGCATTTT	CASSGQGVAVSSNQPQHF
TRBV28	.	.	TRBJ1-1	TGTGCCAGCAGTCCCCTCCAGCAGGGAACTGAAGCTTTCTTT	CASSPLQQGTEAFF
TRBV4-1	.	.	TRBJ1-2	TGCGCCAGCAGCCAAGTAACCTTGCTCAGGGGAGGGGGCTACACCTTC	CASSQVTLLRGGGYTF
TRBV5-1	TRBD2	.	TRBJ2-5	TGCGCCCGCAGCTTGCGGGGGGGGGCGAGGTCGGAGACCCAGTACTTC	CARSLRGGARSETQYF
TRBV30	.	.	TRBJ2-3	TGTGCCTGGACCACAGGGACGAGCACAGATACGCAGTATTTT	CAWTTGTSTDTQYF
TRBV27	TRBD2	.	TRBJ2-7	TGTGCCAGCAGCTCCGTCGGACTAGCAAGAGTCGAGCAGTACTTC	CASSSVGLARVEQYF
TRBV6-2/TRBV6-3	TRBD1	.	TRBJ1-5	TGTGCCAGCAGTCACCCATCCGGGACAGGGGTGTATAGCAATCAGCCCCAGCATTTT	CASSHPSGTGVYSNQPQHF
TRBV18	TRBD2	.	TRBJ2-1	TGTGCCAGCTCACCACTCCCTAGCGGGTACAATGAGCAGTTCTTC	CASSPLPSGYNEQFF
TRBV7-2	.	few	TRBJ1-5	TGTGCCAGCAGCTTAACGGGGGGCCATTATAGCAATCAGCCCCAGCATTTT	CASSLTGGHYSNQPQHF